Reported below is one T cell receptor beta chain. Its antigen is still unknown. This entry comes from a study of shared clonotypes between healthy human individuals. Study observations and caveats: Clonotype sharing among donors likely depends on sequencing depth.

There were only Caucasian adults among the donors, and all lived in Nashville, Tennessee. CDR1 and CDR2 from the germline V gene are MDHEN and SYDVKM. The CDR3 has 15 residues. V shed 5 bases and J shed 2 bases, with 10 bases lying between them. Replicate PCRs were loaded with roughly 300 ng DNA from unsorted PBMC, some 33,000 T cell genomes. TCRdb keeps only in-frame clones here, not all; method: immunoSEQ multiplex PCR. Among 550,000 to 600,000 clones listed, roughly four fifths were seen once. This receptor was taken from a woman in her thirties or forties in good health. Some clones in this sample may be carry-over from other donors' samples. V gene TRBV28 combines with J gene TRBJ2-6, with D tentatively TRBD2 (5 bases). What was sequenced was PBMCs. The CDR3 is CASSPAGAGANVLTF. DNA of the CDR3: TGTGCCAGCAGTCCCGCCGGGGCTGGGGCCAACGTCCTGACTTTC.